The T cell receptor beta chain described here comes from a study of blood T cell repertoires in COVID-19. Study background: Donors in the United States, Italy and Spain gave samples during acute or convalescent COVID-19.

Under the authors' procedure: The assay estimated nucleated cells by amplifying reference gene primers. TCRdb's copy holds only in-frame clones and misses some; the assay was immunoSEQ multiplex PCR. V and J calls and clone size are those listed in that table; D and trimming were worked out from the DNA. The table has about 320,000 clones, 90% seen once; the top ten hold around 4.2%. All enrollees were roughly 18 to 95 years old and from under 25 US areas. Participants classified as exposed had met a COVID-19 case within 2 weeks before study entry. This CDR3 is 16 amino acids long. Germline CDR1 reads MGHRA; CDR2 reads YSYEKL. V lost 6 bases, J lost 1 base, and 10 bases stayed unmatched.

The sample taken for sequencing was PBMCs or T cells enriched from blood (not recorded which). The chain employs TRBV4-1 and TRBJ1-1, with TRBD1 matching 8 bases. This sequence originates from a woman in her twenties or thirties who had been exposed to COVID-19. Written as DNA, the CDR3 is TGCGCCAGCAGAATGCAGGGGGCGTCGCGGAACACTGAAGCTTTCTTT. It is translated as CASRMQGASRNTEAFF.